This TCR beta chain was sequenced in a study of preoperative IRX-2 immunotherapy in early breast cancer. There are 14 residues in the CDR3. Germline V CDR1 and CDR2: KGHSH, LQKENI. The V end lost 3 bases, the J end lost 5 bases, and 13 bases lay between the germline ends. Assay: immunoSEQ multiplex PCR; the TCRdb copy retains only in-frame clones and omits some. The repertoire holds about 32,000 clones, with about four fifths as singletons. Sample treatment: preoperative locoregional IRX-2 cytokine immunotherapy. Preoperative locoregional IRX-2 cytokine immunotherapy was tested in the phase Ib source study.

The source is a human donor with breast cancer. The material was lymph node tissue, obtained from a patient treated with IRX-2 immunotherapy. V usage is TRBV18 and J usage is TRBJ2-5; D might be TRBD2 (5 bases). CDR3: CASSPLGSVETQYF. The CDR3 region has the DNA TGTGCCAGCTCACCCCTGGGTAGCGTGGAGACCCAGTACTTC.